One and the same sample provided the 26 T cell receptor beta chains below, sequenced in a study of graft-versus-host responses after intestinal transplantation. Intraepithelial plus lamina propria lymphocytes were released by processing graft tissue. TCRdb keeps only in-frame clones here, not all; method: immunoSEQ multiplex PCR. Here the sample spans 14,000 to 15,000 clones, roughly 60% being singletons. Sequencing was performed on ileum tissue, taken 524 days after transplant. The receptors were sampled from a human patient who received an intestinal transplant, so some T cells may come from the graft donor.

The CDR3 DNA reads as TGTGCCAGCAGCGTAGGAGGCAGGGATTCTGGAAACACCATATATTTT. Protein product: CASSVGGRDSGNTIYF. The chain carries TRBV9 and TRBJ1-3; a weak D match, TRBD1 (5 bases). The CDR3 totals 16 residues. Germline assignment: CDR1 SGDLS and CDR2 YYNGEE. Trimming pared 0 bases from V and 1 base from J, leaving 11 bases between. Filled out from reference TRBV9 and TRBJ1-3, the complete variable domain reads DSGVTQTPKHLITATGQRVTLRCSPRSGDLSVYWYQQSLDQGLQFLIQYYNGEERAKGNILERFSAQQFPDLHSELNLSSLELGDSALYFCASSVGGRDSGNTIYFGEGSWLTVV.

The V and J genes are TRBV5-1 and TRBJ1-1, with TRBD1 matching over 10 bases. The CDR3 is 14 amino acids. Germline V lookup: CDR1 SGHRS, CDR2 YFSETQ. The CDR3 DNA is TGCGCTACAAACGGAGGGACAGGGGCGACTGAAGCTTTCTTT. This gives the protein CATNGGTGATEAFF.

This chain links TRBV6-5 with TRBJ1-3; D ambiguous. The CDR3 consists of 15 residues. Germline values: CDR1 MNHEY, CDR2 SVGAGI. V dropped 5 bases and J dropped 4 bases, with 15 bases sitting between them. CDR3 sequence: CASSQKGAGGNTIYF. The CDR3 DNA follows: TGTGCCAGCAGTCAAAAGGGCGCGGGAGGAAACACCATATATTTT.

This clone was counted a few times. This chain joins TRBV6-1 and TRBJ2-7; 8 bases map to TRBD1. Germline trimming cut 4 bases from V and 2 bases from J; bases unmatched to any gene: 4. The CDR3 consists of 14 residues. The germline gives CDR1 MNHNS, CDR2 SASEGT. CDR3 sequence reads: CASSAGQGTYEQYF. The DNA for the CDR3 is TGTGCCAGCAGTGCTGGACAGGGCACCTACGAGCAGTACTTC.

The chain employs TRBV5-1 and TRBJ2-5, with 9 bases lining up with TRBD1. CDR3 length equals 18 residues. Germline V CDR1 and CDR2: SGHRS, YFSETQ. The V and J ends lost 4 bases and 6 bases, in that order; junction bases with no gene match: 19. DNA of the CDR3: TGCGCCAGCAGCCCAGGGGCAGGGGACAGGGAGTCAACGAAGACCCAGTACTTC. Translation gives CASSPGAGDRESTKTQYF.

The sample holds a few counts of this clone. This chain links TRBV30 with TRBJ1-2, with 7 bases lining up with TRBD1. The CDR3 covers 16 residues. Looked up from germline, CDR1 is GTSNPN and CDR2 is SVGIG (reference sequence). J lost 3 bases, V lost 2 bases, and 12 bases had no gene match. CDR3 nucleotide sequence: TGTGCCTGGAGTCCCATCTTGAGCAGGGGGTACTATGGCTACACCTTC. Residues: CAWSPILSRGYYGYTF.

This chain uses TRBV7-9 with TRBJ1-1; the match to TRBD1 covers 10 bases. J gave up 1 base and V 4 bases, and 3 bases lay outside the gene matches. CDR3 length: 15 amino acids. In germline, CDR1 is SEHNR, CDR2 FQNEAQ (reference sequence). CDR3 nucleotides: TGTGCCAGCAGCTCCCGGGACAGGGGGAACACTGAAGCTTTCTTT. It specifies CASSSRDRGNTEAFF.

The chain employs TRBV4-1 and TRBJ1-2; 8 bases line up with TRBD1. Germline loops: CDR1 MGHRA, CDR2 YSYEKL. The CDR3 has 16 residues. Trimming took 1 base from V and 4 from J; bases not matched to a gene: 8. The CDR3 DNA sequence: TGCGCCAGCAGCCAAGTCCAGGGGGCGAGGGTCTATGGCTACACCTTC. It codes for CASSQVQGARVYGYTF.

This chain's CDR3 is CASSPSGGVPEQYF. DNA for the CDR3: TGTGCCAGCTCACCGAGCGGGGGGGTTCCCGAGCAGTACTTC. The chain carries TRBV18 and TRBJ2-7, with 10 bases matching TRBD2. The junction had 5 bases not matched to a gene; V was cut back by 3 bases and J by 6 bases. This CDR3 spans 14 amino acids. Germline CDR1 reads KGHSH; CDR2 reads LQKENI.

In this sample, this clone turned up many times. The chain joins TRBV4-3 to TRBJ2-1; weak D call: TRBD2 (5 bases). Germline V gives CDR1 LGHNA, CDR2 YSLEER. This CDR3 is 14 amino acids long. Trimming removed 0 bases from V and 8 bases from J, with 11 bases in between. The CDR3 nucleotides are TGCGCCAGCAGCCAAGAAGCTAGCAGCTATGAGCAGTTCTTC. This encodes CASSQEASSYEQFF.

The chain has TRBV19 and TRBJ1-1; 9 nucleotides line up with TRBD1. This CDR3 comprises 16 residues. CDR1 LNHDA and CDR2 SQIVND come from the germline V gene (reference sequence). Trimming cost V 2 bases and J 4 bases; bases outside gene matches: 8. Here the CDR3 DNA reads TGTGCCAGTAGTATAAGAGGGACAGGGTATAGCACTGAAGCTTTCTTT. Translation: CASSIRGTGYSTEAFF.

The chain recombines TRBV11-2 with TRBJ1-3; D gene unclear. Germline assignment: CDR1 SGHAT and CDR2 FQNNGV. The CDR3 length is 13 residues. Trimming took off 3 bases at V and 4 bases at J, with 7 bases between the two ends. CDR3 coding DNA: TGTGCCAGCAGCTTGAGTGAAGGAAACACCATATATTTT. This encodes CASSLSEGNTIYF.

The chain couples TRBV6-1 to TRBJ1-2; possible D gene TRBD1, 5 bases. V lost 0 bases, J lost 2 bases, and 7 bases lay in between. Germline CDR1 reads MNHNS; CDR2 reads SASEGT. CDR3 size: 14 residues. CDR3 DNA: TGTGCCAGCAGTGAAGCGCCAGGGAACTATGGCTACACCTTC. Its translation: CASSEAPGNYGYTF.

The chain is built from TRBV4-3 and TRBJ2-3, with TRBD2 identical over 9 bases. Trimming took 1 base from V and 6 from J; bases not matched to a gene: 14. The germline V gene encodes CDR1 LGHNA and CDR2 YSLEER. The CDR3 loop spans 18 amino acids. CDR3 amino acids: CASSQVRSSGASGDTQYF. The CDR3 region has the DNA TGCGCCAGCAGCCAAGTGCGGTCTAGCGGGGCCTCGGGGGATACGCAGTATTTT.

This clone is labeled as medium-sized. The gene calls are TRBV6-6 and TRBJ1-1; 8 bases are shared with TRBD1. Germline assignment: CDR1 MNHNY and CDR2 SVGAGI (reference sequence). J gave up 7 bases and V 6 bases, and 4 bases lay outside the gene matches. The CDR3 totals 12 residues. CDR3 DNA: TGTGCCAGCAGCCACGGACAGGGTGAAGCTTTCTTT. Translation: CASSHGQGEAFF.

The chain couples TRBV7-9 to TRBJ1-2; TRBD1 matches 10 bases. J was trimmed by 8 bases and V by 1 base; bases with no gene match: 7. CDR1 SEHNR and CDR2 FQNEAQ come from the germline V gene (reference sequence). CDR3 length: 15 residues. CDR3 in DNA: TGTGCCAGCAGCTTAGGGGGGGGACAGGGGTACGGCTACACCTTC. Translation gives CASSLGGGQGYGYTF.

This clone was seen only a few times. The chain couples TRBV27 to TRBJ1-1; TRBD1 matches at 12 bases. From germline, CDR1 is MNHEY and CDR2 SMNVEV (reference sequence). The CDR3 loop spans 17 amino acids. V shed 6 bases, J shed 0 bases, and the junction held 8 bases outside the gene matches. The CDR3 loop is CASRGQGAIRVNTEAFF. The DNA of the CDR3 is TGTGCCAGCAGGGGACAGGGGGCGATTCGGGTGAACACTGAAGCTTTCTTT.

The genes are TRBV7-2 and TRBJ2-7; perhaps TRBD1 as D (7 bases). Germline CDR1 SGHTA, CDR2 FQGNSA. The CDR3 extends over 14 amino acids. V lost 4 bases to trimming and J lost 2 bases, with 12 bases between them. The CDR3 region is CASSSQGGAYEQYF. CDR3 nucleotide sequence: TGTGCCAGCAGCTCTCAGGGGGGCGCCTACGAGCAGTACTTC.

A word on this clone: Other DNA sequences in the sample encode the same CDR3. CDR3 sequence reads: CASSVGLAGGNEQFF. In DNA form, the CDR3 reads TGTGCCAGTAGTGTCGGGCTAGCGGGAGGGAATGAGCAGTTCTTC. This chain links TRBV19 with TRBJ2-1; TRBD2 matches 12 bases. Germline V gene sequence: CDR1 LNHDA, CDR2 SQIVND (reference sequence). The CDR3 is made up of 15 amino acids. With 5 bases clipped from V and 7 bases from J, the junction kept 6 bases outside the gene matches.

This clone was counted a few times. The genes are TRBV11-2 and TRBJ2-1; 11 nucleotides align to TRBD2. Germline CDR1 SGHAT, CDR2 FQNNGV. The length of the CDR3 is 15 residues. V lost 4 bases, J lost 10 bases, and 9 bases stayed unmatched. Here the CDR3 reads CASSWSSGGAEEQFF. Written as DNA, the CDR3 is TGTGCCAGCAGCTGGAGTAGCGGGGGGGCCGAAGAGCAGTTCTTC.

The chain joins TRBV14 to TRBJ1-2, with D possibly TRBD1 on 6 matching bases. The CDR3 is made up of 19 amino acids. Germline V gene lookup returns CDR1 SGHDN and CDR2 FVKESK. The V end lost 8 bases, the J end lost 6 bases, and 34 bases lay between the germline ends. The DNA of the CDR3 is TGTGCCAGCCAAAGGGACGGGGGGCGGACTGCTCCCAAAGAGAATGGCTACACCTTC. It yields the protein CASQRDGGRTAPKENGYTF.

The chain joins TRBV19 to TRBJ2-1; 7 bases match TRBD2. This CDR3 comprises 13 residues. Germline V gene sequence: CDR1 LNHDA, CDR2 SQIVND (reference sequence). J lost 4 bases, V lost 7 bases, and 4 bases had no gene match. The CDR3 sequence: CASTPGGYNEQFF. The DNA for the CDR3 is TGTGCCAGTACCCCCGGGGGGTACAATGAGCAGTTCTTC.

The rearrangement links TRBV19 to TRBJ2-6, with D hard to call. The CDR3 has 14 residues. V shed 3 bases and J shed 1 base, with 4 bases lying between them. Germline V gene sequence: CDR1 LNHDA, CDR2 SQIVND (reference sequence). In DNA, the CDR3 is TGTGCCAGTAGTATCGGTTCTGGGGCCAACGTCCTGACTTTC. The encoded protein is CASSIGSGANVLTF.

This clone is deemed medium-sized (0.01 to 0.1%). The chain couples TRBV6-6 to TRBJ2-1, with TRBD2 matching over 7 bases. V shed 3 bases, J shed 7 bases, and the junction held 6 bases outside the gene matches. CDR1 and CDR2 (germline): MNHNY, SVGAGI (reference sequence). The CDR3 consists of 14 residues. CDR3 DNA: TGTGCCAGCAGTTATCATAGCGGGCCTAATGAGCAGTTCTTC. Protein: CASSYHSGPNEQFF.

This sequence joins TRBV5-6 and TRBJ1-1; D is unresolved. Trimming shortened V by 2 bases and J by 4 bases, and 9 bases separated the two germline ends. The CDR3 length is 13 residues. CDR1 is SGHDT and CDR2 is YYEEEE in the germline V gene. Here the CDR3 DNA reads TGTGCCAGCAGCTTTAGGAGTGTCACTGAAGCTTTCTTT. Its translation is CASSFRSVTEAFF.

The chain has TRBV21-1 and TRBJ2-7; no DNA check was done on the table's D call, TRBD1. TRBV21-1 is classified as a pseudogene. The CDR3 covers 17 residues. CDR3 loop: CASSKRKGDGTTYEQYF. The CDR3 nucleotides are TGTGCCAGCAGCAAAAGGAAGGGGGACGGGACGACCTACGAGCAGTACTTC.